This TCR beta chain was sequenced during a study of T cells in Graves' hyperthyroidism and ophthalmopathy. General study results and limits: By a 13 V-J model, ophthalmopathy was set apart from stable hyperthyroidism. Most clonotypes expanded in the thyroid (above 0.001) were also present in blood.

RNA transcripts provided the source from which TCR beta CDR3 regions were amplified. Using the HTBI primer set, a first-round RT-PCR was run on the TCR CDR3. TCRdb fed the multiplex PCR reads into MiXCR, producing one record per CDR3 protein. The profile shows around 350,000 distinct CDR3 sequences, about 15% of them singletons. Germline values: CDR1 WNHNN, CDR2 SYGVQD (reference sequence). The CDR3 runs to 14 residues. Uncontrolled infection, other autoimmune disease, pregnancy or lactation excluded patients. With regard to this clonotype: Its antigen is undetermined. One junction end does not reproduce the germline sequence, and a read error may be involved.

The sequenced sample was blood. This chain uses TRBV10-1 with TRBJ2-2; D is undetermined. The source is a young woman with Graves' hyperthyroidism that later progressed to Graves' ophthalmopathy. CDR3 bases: TGCGCCAACAGTGAGATTCCAGACACCGGGGAGCTGTTTTTT. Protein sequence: CANSEIPDTGELFF.